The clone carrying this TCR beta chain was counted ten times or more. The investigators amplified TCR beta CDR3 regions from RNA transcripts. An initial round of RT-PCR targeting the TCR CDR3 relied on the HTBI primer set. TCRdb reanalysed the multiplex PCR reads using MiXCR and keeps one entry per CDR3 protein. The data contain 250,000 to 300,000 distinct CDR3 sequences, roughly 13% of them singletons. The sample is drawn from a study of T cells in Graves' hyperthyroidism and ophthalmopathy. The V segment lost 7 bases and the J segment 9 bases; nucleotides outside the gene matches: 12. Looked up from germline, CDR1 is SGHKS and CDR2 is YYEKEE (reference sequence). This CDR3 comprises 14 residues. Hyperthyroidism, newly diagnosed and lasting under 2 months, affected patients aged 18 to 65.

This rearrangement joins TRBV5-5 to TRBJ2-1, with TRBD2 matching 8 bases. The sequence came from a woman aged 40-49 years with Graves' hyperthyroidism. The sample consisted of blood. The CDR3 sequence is CASFPRGGRTEQFF. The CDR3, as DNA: TGTGCCAGCTTTCCACGGGGGGGTCGGACTGAGCAGTTCTTC.